This T cell receptor beta chain was found in a study of blood T cells in healthy people across ages. Overall study: With template switching, about one barcoded beta molecule was captured per two T cells.

A second PCR of 7 to 11 cycles used a sample-barcoded 5' primer and a J-beta primer mix. Through a template-switch adaptor with 12 random nucleotides, each cDNA molecule received a tag. No fewer than 3 million CDR3-containing paired-end reads came from each sample. TCRdb re-analysed the 5' RACE reads in MiXCR, keeping a single row per CDR3 protein. The sample lists hundreds of thousands of distinct CDR3 sequences, roughly two fifths occurring once. There were healthy Caucasian individuals from Russia, aged roughly 6 to 95, serving as donors. This clonotype was seen only a few times. The CDR3 covers 13 residues. V was pared by 6 bases and J by 2 bases, with 14 bases between. The germline V gene encodes CDR1 DFQATT and CDR2 SNEGSKA (reference sequence).

The chain carries TRBV20-1 and TRBJ2-7; D could derive from TRBD1 or TRBD2 (5 bases each). What was sequenced was blood. The receptor comes from a woman aged 55-75 years in good health. The CDR3 reads CSALRDETYEQYF. The CDR3 nucleotides are TGCAGTGCCCTCCGGGACGAGACCTACGAGCAGTACTTC.